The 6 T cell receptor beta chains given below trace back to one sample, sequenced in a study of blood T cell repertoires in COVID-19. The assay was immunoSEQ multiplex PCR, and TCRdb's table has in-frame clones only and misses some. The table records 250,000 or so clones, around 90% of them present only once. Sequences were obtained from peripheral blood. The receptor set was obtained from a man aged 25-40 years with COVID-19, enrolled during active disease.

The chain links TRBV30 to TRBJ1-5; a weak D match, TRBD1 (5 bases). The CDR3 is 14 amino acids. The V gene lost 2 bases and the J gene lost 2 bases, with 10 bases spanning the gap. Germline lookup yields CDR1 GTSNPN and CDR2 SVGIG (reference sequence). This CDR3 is CAWSHTGGNQPQHF. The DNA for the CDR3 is TGTGCCTGGAGTCACACAGGAGGCAATCAGCCCCAGCATTTT.

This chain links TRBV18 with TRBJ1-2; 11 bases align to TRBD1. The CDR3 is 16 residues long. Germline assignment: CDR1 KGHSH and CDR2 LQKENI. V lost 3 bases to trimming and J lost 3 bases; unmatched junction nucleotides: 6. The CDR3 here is CASSPPGQGVYYGYTF. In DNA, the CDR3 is TGTGCCAGCTCACCTCCGGGACAGGGGGTCTACTATGGCTACACCTTC.

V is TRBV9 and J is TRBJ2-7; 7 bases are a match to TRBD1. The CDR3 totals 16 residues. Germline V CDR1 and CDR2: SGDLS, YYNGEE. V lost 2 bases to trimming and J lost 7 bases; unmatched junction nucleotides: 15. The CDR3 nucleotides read TGTGCCAGCAGCGTCTCCCCCACCGGACAGGCTACGGAGCAGTACTTC. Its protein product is CASSVSPTGQATEQYF.

The CDR3 reads CSASRDSESYEQYF. CDR3 in DNA: TGCAGTGCCAGTCGGGACTCGGAATCCTACGAGCAGTACTTC. V gene TRBV20-1 combines with J gene TRBJ2-7, with D maybe TRBD2 (6 bases). The germline gives CDR1 DFQATT, CDR2 SNEGSKA (reference sequence). V gave up 6 bases and J gave up 1 base, with 16 bases separating them. The CDR3 is 14 amino acids.

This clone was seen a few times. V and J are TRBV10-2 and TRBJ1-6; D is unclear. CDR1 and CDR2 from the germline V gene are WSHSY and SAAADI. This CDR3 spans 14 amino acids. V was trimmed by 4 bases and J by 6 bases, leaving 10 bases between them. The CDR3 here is CASSVGDSNSPLHF. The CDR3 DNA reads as TGCGCCAGCAGTGTAGGAGATTCTAATTCACCCCTCCACTTT.

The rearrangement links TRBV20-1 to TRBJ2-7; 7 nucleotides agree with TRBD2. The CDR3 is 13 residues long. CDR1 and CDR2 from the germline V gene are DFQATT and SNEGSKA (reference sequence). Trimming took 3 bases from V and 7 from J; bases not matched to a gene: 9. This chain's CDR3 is CSASSGRAGEQYF. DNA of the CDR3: TGCAGTGCTAGTTCAGGGAGGGCCGGGGAGCAGTACTTC.